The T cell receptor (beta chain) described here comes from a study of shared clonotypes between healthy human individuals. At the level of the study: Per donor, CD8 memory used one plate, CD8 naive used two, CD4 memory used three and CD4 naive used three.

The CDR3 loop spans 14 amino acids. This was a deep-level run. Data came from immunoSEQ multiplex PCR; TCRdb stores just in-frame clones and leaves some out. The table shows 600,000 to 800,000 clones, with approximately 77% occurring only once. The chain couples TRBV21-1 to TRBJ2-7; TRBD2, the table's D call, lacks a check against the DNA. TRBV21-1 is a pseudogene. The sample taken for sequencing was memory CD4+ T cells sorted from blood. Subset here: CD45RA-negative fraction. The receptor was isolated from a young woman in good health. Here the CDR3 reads CASLRLGSSYEQYF. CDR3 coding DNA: TGTGCCAGCCTCCGACTTGGAAGCTCCTACGAGCAGTACTTC.